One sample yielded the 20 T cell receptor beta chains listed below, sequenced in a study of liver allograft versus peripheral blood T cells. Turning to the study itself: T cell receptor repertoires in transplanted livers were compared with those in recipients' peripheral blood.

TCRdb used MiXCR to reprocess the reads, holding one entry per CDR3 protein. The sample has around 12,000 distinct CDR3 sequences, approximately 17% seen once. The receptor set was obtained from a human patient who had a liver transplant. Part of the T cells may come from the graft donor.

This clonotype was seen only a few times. CDR3 amino acids: CAHIRCTSKNIQYF. The CDR3 region has the DNA TGTGCCCATATCAGGTGCACTTCCAAAAACATTCAGTACTTC. The J gene is TRBJ2-4, the V gene TRBV19; D not resolved. The CDR3 consists of 14 residues. V gave up 11 bases and J gave up 2 bases, with 16 bases separating them. The germline CDR1 and CDR2 sequences are LNHDA and SQIVND (reference sequence).

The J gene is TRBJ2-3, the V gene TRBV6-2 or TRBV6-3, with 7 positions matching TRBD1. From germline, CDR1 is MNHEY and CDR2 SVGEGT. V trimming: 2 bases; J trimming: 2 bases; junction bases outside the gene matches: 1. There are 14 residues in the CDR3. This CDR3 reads CASSYGTDTDTQYF. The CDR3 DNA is TGTGCCAGCAGTTACGGGACAGACACAGATACGCAGTATTTT.

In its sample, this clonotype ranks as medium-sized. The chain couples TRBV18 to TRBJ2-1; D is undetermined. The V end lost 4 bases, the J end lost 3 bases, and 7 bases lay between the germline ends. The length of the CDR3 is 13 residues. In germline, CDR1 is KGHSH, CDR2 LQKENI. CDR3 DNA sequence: TGTGCCAGCTCACTACAGAACTACAATGAGCAGTTCTTC. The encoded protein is CASSLQNYNEQFF.

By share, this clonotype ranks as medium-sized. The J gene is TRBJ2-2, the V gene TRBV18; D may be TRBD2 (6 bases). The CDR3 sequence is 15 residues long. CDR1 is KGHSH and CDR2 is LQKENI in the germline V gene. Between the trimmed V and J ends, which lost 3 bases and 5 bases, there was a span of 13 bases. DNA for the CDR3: TGTGCCAGCTCACCGGCGACGGCGGGAACCGGGGAGCTGTTTTTT. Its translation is CASSPATAGTGELFF. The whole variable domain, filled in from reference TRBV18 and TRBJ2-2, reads NAGVMQNPRHLVRRRGQEARLRCSPMKGHSHVYWYRQLPEEGLKFMVYLQKENIIDESGMPKERFSAEFPKEGPSILRIQQVVRGDSAAYFCASSPATAGTGELFFGEGSRLTVL.

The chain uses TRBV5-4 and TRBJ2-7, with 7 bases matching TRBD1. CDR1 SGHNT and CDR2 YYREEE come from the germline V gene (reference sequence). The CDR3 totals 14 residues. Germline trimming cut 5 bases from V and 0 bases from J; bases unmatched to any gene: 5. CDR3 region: CASRSDRASYEQYF. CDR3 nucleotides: TGTGCCAGCAGGAGCGACAGGGCCTCCTACGAGCAGTACTTC.

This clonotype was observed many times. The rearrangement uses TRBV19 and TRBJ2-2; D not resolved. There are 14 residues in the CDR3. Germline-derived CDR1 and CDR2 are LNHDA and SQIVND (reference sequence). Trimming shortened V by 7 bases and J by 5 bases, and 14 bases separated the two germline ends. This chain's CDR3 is CASMNLIITGELFF. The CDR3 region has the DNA TGTGCCAGTATGAACCTAATCATTACCGGGGAGCTGTTTTTT. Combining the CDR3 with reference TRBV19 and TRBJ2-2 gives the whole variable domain DGGITQSPKYLFRKEGQNVTLSCEQNLNHDAMYWYRQDPGQGLRLIYYSQIVNDFQKGDIAEGYSVSREKKESFPLTVTSAQKNPTAFYLCASMNLIITGELFFGEGSRLTVL.

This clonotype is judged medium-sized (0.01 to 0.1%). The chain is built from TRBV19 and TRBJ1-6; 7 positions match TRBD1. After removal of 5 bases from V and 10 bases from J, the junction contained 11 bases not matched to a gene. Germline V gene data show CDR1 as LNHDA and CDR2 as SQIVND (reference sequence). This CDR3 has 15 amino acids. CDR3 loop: CASSVEQGLRSPLHF. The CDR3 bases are TGTGCCAGTAGTGTCGAACAGGGGCTACGATCACCCCTCCACTTT.

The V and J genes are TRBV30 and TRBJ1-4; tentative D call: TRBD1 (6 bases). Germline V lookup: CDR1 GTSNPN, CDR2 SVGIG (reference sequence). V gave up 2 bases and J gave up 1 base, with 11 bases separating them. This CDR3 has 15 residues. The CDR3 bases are TGTGCCTGGAGTCGGGCAGGGGTAACTAATGAAAAACTGTTTTTT. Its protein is CAWSRAGVTNEKLFF. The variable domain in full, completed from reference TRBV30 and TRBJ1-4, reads SQTIHQWPATLVQPVGSPLSLECTVEGTSNPNLYWYRQAAGRGLQLLFYSVGIGQISSEVPQNLSASRPQDRQFILSSKKLLLSDSGFYLCAWSRAGVTNEKLFFGSGTQLSVL.

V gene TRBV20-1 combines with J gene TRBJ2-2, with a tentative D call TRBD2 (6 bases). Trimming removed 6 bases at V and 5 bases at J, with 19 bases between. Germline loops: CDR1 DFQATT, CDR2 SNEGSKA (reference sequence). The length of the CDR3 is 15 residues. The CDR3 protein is CSAHRTGVLTGELFF. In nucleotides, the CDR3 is TGCAGTGCGCACAGGACGGGGGTCCTTACCGGGGAGCTGTTTTTT.

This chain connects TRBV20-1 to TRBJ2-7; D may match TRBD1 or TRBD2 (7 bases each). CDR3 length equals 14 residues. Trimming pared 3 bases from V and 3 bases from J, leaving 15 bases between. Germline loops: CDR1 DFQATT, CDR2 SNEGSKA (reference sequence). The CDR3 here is CSASYPRGGYEQYF. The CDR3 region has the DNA TGCAGTGCTAGCTACCCCAGGGGGGGCTACGAGCAGTACTTC.

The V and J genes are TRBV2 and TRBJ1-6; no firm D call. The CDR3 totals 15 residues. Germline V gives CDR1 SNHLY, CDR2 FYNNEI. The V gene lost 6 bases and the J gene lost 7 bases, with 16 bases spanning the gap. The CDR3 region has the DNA TGTGCCAGCAGCGATGGGAGATTAAGGAATTCACCCCTCCACTTT. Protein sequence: CASSDGRLRNSPLHF.

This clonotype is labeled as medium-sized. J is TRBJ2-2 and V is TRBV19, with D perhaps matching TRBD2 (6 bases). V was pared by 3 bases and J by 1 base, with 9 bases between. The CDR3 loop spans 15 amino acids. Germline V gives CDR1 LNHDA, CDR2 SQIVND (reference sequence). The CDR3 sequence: CASSIRRENTGELFF. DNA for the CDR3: TGTGCCAGTAGTATTCGGCGGGAGAACACCGGGGAGCTGTTTTTT.

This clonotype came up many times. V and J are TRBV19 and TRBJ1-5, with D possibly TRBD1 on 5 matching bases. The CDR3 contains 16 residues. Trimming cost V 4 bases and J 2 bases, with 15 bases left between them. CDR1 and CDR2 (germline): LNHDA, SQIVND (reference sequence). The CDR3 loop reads CASSTTDWGGNQPQHF. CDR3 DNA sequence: TGTGCCAGTAGTACGACCGACTGGGGGGGCAATCAGCCCCAGCATTTT.

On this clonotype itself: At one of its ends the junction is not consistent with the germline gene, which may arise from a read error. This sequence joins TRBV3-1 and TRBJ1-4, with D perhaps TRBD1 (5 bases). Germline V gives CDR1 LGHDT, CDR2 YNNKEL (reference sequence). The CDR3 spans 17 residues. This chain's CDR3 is CANSQDRQGGIGEKLFF. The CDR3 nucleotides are TGTGCCAACAGCCAAGATCGGCAGGGTGGAATAGGTGAAAAACTGTTTTTT.

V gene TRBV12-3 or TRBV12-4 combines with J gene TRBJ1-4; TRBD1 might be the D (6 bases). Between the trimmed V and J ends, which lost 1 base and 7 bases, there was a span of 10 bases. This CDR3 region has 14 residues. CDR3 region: CASSLGGALEKLFF. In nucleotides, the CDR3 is TGTGCCAGCAGTTTAGGGGGGGCGCTTGAAAAACTGTTTTTT.

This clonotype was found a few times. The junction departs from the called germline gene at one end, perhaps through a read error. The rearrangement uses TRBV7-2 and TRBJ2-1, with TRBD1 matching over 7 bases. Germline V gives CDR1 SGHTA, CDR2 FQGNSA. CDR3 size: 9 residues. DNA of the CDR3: TGTGCCAGAAGGGGGCGAGACCTCTTC. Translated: CARRGRDLF.

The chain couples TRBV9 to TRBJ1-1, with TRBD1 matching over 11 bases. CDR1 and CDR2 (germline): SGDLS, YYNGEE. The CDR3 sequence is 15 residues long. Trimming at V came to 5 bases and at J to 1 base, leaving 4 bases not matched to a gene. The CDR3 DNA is TGTGCCAGCAGAGCGGGACAGGGGGAGAACACTGAAGCTTTCTTT. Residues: CASRAGQGENTEAFF.

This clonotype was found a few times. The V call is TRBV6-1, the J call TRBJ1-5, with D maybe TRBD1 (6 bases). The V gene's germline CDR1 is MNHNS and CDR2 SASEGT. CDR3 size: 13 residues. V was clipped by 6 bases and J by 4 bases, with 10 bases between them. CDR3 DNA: TGTGCCAGCAGGACAGGTTTAAATCAGCCCCAGCATTTT. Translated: CASRTGLNQPQHF.

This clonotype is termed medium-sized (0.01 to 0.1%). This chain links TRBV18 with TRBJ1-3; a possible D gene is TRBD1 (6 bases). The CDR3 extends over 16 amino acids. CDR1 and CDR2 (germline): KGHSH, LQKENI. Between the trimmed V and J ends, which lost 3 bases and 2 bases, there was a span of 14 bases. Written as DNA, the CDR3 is TGTGCCAGCTCACCGTCAGGGGTGGGGACTGGAAACACCATATATTTT. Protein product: CASSPSGVGTGNTIYF.

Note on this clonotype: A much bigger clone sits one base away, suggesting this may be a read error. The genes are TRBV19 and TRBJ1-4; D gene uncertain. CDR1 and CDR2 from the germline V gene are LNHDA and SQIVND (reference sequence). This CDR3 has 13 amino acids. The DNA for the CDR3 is TGTACCAGTAGAAGGCTTGCTAATGAAAAACTGTTTTTT. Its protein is CTSRRLANEKLFF.